This TCR beta chain was observed in a study of blood T cell repertoires in COVID-19. About the research overall: Donors in the United States, Italy and Spain gave samples during acute or convalescent COVID-19. The analysed material was cDNA or gDNA that came from T cells, B-cell-depleted T cells, or PBMCs.

In the original workflow: Amplification of reference gene primers was used by the study to estimate nucleated cell counts. Assay: immunoSEQ multiplex PCR; the TCRdb copy retains only in-frame clones and omits some. That table is the source of V, J and clone size, and D and trimming were worked out from the DNA. The repertoire holds about 59,000 clones, with 70% to 80% as singletons. The CDR3 runs to 15 residues. The germline gives CDR1 MGHRA, CDR2 YSYEKL. The germline V and J ends were trimmed by 3 bases and 0 bases, with 10 bases remaining between them. The sample taken for sequencing was peripheral blood. This clonotype originated in a human donor in a cohort sampled during active COVID-19. The chain employs TRBV4-1 and TRBJ2-3; no clear D. As DNA, the CDR3 is TGCGCCAGCAGCCACGAAGCGCCCAGCACAGATACGCAGTATTTT. It translates to CASSHEAPSTDTQYF.